This T cell receptor (beta chain) was found in a study of blood T cell repertoires in COVID-19 (dated by TCRdb to 2018 to 2020). Regarding the research as a whole: Samples from collaborators originated in the United States, Italy and Spain and spanned both the acute and convalescent phases of COVID-19. The material from the prospective study consisted of cDNA or gDNA derived from T cells, B-cell-depleted T cells, or PBMCs. Subjects who had been exposed to COVID-19, were actively infected with it, or had recovered from it provided the deeply sampled blood TCRbeta repertoires that made up the dataset. The repertoires were made available in a free public database intended to serve as a resource for research on the immune response to SARS-CoV-2. The samples were drawn from the first 160 participants of the ongoing ImmuneRACE study and from 1,254 subjects provided by 6 global collaborators. Nearly every sample came with metadata listing a de-identified subject ID, COVID-19 status, age in years and sex. Where HLA class I and class II types were available, the types were taken from metadata supplied by the sample provider, not from assay-based typing. Broader findings and caveats from the paper: Clinical and demographic metadata were provided uncurated, with the amount varying by source and participant.

V sheds 0 bases and J sheds 5 bases, leaving 11 bases between their ends. The CDR3, from cysteine to phenylalanine, totals 14 residues. Only the CDR3 DNA is retained, 42 bases long and in frame from the first base. CDR1 SGHKS and CDR2 YYEKEE were looked up in the germline V gene (reference sequence). The collaborating institutions used their own protocols to collect whole blood in K2EDTA tubes. For TCRbeta analysis, collaborators shipped samples as frozen whole blood, isolated PBMCs, or DNA extracted from either of those sample types. TCRbeta CDR3 regions were amplified from genomic DNA by means of the immunoSEQ Assay, a bias-controlled multiplex PCR. The original pipeline was this. The number of nucleated cells in each sample was estimated by amplification of reference gene primers within the assay. To quantify the absolute abundance of each unique TCRbeta CDR3 rearrangement, sequence reads were collapsed and filtered. Productive Simpson clonality was computed per sample as the square root of Simpson's diversity index over productive rearrangements. Drawn from immuneACCESS, this table holds only the in-frame rearrangements with V and J called that TCRdb kept. Clones are partly lost; checked studies trace under half to an unresolved V gene and leave the rest unexplained. V and J calls and clone size are as listed in that table; D and trimming were resolved from the DNA. The sample table holds approximately 130,000 clones, of which approximately 83% were seen once. Approximately 8.7% of the sample lies in the top ten.

Remarks on this clone: The antigen it binds to is not known. Qualities for individual bases were not recorded, and no much larger clone is one base off.

The sequence derives from a man aged 35-49 years with active or convalescent COVID-19. The sample consisted of peripheral blood. This receptor chain uses TRBV5-5 and TRBJ2-5; the D segment could be TRBD1, given 6 matching bases. CDR3 region: CASSLGAGAETQYF. The DNA sequence follows: TGTGCCAGCAGCTTGGGGGCAGGGGCCGAGACCCAGTACTTC.